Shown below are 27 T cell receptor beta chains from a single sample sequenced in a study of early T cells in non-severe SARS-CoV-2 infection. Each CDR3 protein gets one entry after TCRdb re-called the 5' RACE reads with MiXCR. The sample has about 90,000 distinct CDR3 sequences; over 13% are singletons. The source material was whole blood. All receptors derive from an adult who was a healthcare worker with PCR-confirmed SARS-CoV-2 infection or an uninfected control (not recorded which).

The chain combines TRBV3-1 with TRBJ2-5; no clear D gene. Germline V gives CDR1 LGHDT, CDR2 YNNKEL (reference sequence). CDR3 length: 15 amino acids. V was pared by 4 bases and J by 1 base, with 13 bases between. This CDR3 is CASSPFTEAQETQYF. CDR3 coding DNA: TGTGCCAGCAGCCCCTTCACCGAGGCCCAAGAGACCCAGTACTTC.

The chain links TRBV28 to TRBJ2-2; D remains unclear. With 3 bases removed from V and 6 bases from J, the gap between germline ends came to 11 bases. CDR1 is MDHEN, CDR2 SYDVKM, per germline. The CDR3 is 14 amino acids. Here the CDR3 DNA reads TGTGCCAGCAGTTTGTACAGTGCTTCCGGGGAGCTGTTTTTT. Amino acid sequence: CASSLYSASGELFF.

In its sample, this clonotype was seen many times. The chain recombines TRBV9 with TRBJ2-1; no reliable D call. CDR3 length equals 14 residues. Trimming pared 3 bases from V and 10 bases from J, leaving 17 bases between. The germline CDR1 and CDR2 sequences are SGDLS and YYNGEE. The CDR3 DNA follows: TGTGCCAGCAGCGCCTCGACGGACCCTGGAGAGCAGTTCTTC. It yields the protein CASSASTDPGEQFF.

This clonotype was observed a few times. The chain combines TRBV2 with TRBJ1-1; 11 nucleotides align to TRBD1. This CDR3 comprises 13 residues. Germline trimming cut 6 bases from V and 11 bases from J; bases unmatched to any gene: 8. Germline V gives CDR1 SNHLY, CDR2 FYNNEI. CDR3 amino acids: CASSERTGGEAFF. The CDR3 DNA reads TGTGCCAGCAGCGAACGGACAGGGGGCGAGGCTTTCTTT. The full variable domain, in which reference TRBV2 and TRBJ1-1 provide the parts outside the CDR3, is EPEVTQTPSHQVTQMGQEVILRCVPISNHLYFYWYRQILGQKVEFLVSFYNNEISEKSEIFDDQFSVERPDGSNFTLKIRSTKLEDSAMYFCASSERTGGEAFFGQGTRLTVV.

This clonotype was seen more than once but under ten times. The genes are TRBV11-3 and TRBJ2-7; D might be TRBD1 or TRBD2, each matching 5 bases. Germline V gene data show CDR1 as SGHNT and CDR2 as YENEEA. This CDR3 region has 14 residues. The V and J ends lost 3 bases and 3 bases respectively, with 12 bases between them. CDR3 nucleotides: TGTGCCAGCAGCTTCAGTATGGGGGACTACGAGCAGTACTTC. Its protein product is CASSFSMGDYEQYF.

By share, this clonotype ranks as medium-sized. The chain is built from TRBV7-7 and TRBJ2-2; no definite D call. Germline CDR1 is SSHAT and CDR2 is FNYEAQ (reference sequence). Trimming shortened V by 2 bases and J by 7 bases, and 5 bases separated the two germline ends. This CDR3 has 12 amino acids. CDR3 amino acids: CASSLFGGELFF. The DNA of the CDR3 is TGTGCCAGCAGCTTATTCGGCGGGGAGCTGTTTTTT. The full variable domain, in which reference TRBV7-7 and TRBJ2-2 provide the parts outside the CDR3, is GAGVSQSPRYKVTKRGQDVTLRCDPISSHATLYWYQQALGQGPEFLTYFNYEAQPDKSGLPSDRFSAERPEGSISTLTIQRTEQRDSAMYRCASSLFGGELFFGEGSRLTVL.

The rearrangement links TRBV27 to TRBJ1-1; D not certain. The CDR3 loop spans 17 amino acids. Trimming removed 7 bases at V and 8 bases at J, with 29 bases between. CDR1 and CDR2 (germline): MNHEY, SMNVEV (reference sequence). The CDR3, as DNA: TGTGCCAGCACCCCCTGGGCGATCGGGAGTTCGGTTTTGGAAGCTTTCTTT. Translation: CASTPWAIGSSVLEAFF.

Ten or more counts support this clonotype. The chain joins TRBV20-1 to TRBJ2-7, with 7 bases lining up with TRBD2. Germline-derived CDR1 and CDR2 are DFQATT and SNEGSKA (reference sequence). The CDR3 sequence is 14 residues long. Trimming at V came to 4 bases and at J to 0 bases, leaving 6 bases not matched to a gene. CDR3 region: CSAKDAGASYEQYF. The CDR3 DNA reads TGCAGTGCTAAGGACGCGGGAGCCTCCTACGAGCAGTACTTC.

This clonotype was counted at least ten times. DNA for the CDR3: TGTGCCAGCAGCTGGACAGGTTACAATGAGCAGTTCTTC. It specifies CASSWTGYNEQFF. V gene TRBV5-6 combines with J gene TRBJ2-1; 7 nucleotides line up with TRBD1. Germline values: CDR1 SGHDT, CDR2 YYEEEE. The trim removed 3 bases at V and 4 bases at J, leaving 1 base unmatched. The CDR3 spans 13 residues.

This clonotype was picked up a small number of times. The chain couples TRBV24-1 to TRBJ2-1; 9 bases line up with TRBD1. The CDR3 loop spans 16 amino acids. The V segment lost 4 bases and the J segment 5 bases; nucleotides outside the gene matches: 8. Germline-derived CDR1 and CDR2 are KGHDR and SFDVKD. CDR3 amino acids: CATSDRGQGSDNEQFF. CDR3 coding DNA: TGTGCCACCAGTGACCGGGGACAGGGTTCCGACAATGAGCAGTTCTTC.

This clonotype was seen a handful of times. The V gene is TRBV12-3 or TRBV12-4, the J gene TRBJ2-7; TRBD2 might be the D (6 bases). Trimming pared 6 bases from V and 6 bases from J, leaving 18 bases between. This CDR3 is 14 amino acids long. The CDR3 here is CASREGLNSGEQYF. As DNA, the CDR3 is TGTGCCAGCAGAGAGGGACTGAACTCGGGCGAGCAGTACTTC.

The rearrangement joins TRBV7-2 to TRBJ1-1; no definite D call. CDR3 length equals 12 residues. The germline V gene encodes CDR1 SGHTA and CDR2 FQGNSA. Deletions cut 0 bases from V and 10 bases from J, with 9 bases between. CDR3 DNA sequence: TGTGCCAGCAGCTTAGCGCTTCCCATAGCTTTCTTT. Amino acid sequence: CASSLALPIAFF.

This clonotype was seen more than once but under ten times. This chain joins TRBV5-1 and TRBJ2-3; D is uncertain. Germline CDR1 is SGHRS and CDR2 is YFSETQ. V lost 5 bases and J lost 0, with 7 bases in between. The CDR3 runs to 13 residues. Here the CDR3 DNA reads TGCGCCAGCAGTAGCCCTAGCACAGATACGCAGTATTTT. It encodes CASSSPSTDTQYF.

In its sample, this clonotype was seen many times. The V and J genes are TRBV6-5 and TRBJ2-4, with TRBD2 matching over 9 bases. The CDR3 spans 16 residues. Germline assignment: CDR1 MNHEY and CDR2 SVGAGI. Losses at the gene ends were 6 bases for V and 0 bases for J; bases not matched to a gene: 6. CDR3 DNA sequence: TGTGCCAGCAGCCAGACTAGCGGTCTAGCCAAAAACATTCAGTACTTC. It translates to CASSQTSGLAKNIQYF.

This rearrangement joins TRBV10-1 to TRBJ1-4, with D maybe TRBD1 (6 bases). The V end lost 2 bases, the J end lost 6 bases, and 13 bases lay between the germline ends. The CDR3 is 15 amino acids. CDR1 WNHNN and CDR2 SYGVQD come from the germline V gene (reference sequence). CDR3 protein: CASSERGGAYEKLFF. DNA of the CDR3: TGCGCCAGCAGTGAGCGGGGGGGCGCGTATGAAAAACTGTTTTTT.

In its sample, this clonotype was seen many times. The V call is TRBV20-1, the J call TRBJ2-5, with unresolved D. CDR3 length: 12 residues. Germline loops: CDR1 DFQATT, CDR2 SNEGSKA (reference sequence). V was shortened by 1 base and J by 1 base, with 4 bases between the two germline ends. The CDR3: CSARGAQETQYF. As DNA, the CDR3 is TGCAGTGCTAGAGGGGCCCAAGAGACCCAGTACTTC.

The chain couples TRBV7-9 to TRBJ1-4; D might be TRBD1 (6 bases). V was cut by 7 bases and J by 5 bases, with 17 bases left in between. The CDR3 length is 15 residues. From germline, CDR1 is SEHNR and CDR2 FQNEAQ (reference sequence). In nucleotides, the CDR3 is TGTGCCAGCACCCTAGCTGGGACACGCAATGAAAAACTGTTTTTT. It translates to CASTLAGTRNEKLFF.

DNA for the CDR3: TGTGCCTGGAGCGCGGCCATAGGAACCCTCCACTTT. It yields the protein CAWSAAIGTLHF. The gene calls are TRBV30 and TRBJ1-6, with unresolved D. This CDR3 has 12 residues. Germline loops: CDR1 GTSNPN, CDR2 SVGIG (reference sequence). The germline V and J ends were trimmed by 3 bases and 14 bases, with 14 bases remaining between them.

As DNA, the CDR3 is TGTGCCAGTAGTATGGGACTATACGAGCAGTACTTC. This codes for CASSMGLYEQYF. The V and J genes are TRBV19 and TRBJ2-7, with 7 bases that match TRBD2. The CDR3 is 12 amino acids. CDR1 LNHDA and CDR2 SQIVND come from the germline V gene (reference sequence). Germline trimming cut 3 bases from V and 4 bases from J; bases unmatched to any gene: 0.

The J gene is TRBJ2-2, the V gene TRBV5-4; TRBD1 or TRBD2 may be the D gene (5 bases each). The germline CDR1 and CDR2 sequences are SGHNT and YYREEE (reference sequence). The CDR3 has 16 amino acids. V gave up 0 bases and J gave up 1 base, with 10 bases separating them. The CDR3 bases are TGTGCCAGCAGCTTGGCGGGGCAGGGGAACACCGGGGAGCTGTTTTTT. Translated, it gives CASSLAGQGNTGELFF.

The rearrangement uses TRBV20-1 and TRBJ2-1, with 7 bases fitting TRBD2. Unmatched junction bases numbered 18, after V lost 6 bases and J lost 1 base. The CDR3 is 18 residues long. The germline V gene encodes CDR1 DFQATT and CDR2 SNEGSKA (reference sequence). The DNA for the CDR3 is TGCAGTGCGGGCGTGGCGGGACTACCCGGGAGGTCCTACAATGAGCAGTTCTTC. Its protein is CSAGVAGLPGRSYNEQFF.

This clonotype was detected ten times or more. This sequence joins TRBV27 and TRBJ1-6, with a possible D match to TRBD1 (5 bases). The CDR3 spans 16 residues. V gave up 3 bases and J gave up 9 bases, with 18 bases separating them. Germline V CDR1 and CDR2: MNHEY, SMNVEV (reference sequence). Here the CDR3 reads CASSFRFKGRGSPLHF. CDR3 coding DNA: TGTGCCAGCAGTTTCCGCTTCAAGGGGCGGGGTTCACCCCTCCACTTT.

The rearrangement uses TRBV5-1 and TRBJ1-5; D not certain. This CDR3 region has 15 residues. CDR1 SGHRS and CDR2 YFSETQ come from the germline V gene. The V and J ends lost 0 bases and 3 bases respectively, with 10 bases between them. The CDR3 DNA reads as TGCGCCAGCAGCTTGGAAGGCCGGCTCAATCAGCCCCAGCATTTT. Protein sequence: CASSLEGRLNQPQHF.

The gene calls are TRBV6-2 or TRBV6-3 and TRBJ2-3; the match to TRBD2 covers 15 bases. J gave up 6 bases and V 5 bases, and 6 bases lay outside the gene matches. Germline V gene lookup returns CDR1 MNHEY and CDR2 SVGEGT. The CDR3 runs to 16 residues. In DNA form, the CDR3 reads TGTGCCAGCAGTCCCCACGGACTAGCGGGAGGGGATACGCAGTATTTT. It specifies CASSPHGLAGGDTQYF.

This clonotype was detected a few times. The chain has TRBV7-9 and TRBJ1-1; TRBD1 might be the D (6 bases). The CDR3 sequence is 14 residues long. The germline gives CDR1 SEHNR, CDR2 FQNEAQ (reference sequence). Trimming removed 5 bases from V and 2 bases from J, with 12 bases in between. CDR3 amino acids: CASSAWTDNTEAFF. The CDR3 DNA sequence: TGTGCCAGCAGCGCGTGGACAGACAACACTGAAGCTTTCTTT.

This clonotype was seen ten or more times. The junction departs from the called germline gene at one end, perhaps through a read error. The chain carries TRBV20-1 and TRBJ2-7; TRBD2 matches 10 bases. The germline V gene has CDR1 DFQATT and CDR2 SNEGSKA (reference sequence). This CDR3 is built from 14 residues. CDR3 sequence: CSASLSGTSDLDCF. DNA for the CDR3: TGCAGTGCTAGTTTATCAGGGACTAGCGACCTTGACTGCTTC.

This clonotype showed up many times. CDR3 sequence (DNA): TGTGCCAGCAGCTTACACCGGGGCCCGGGGGGAATCAATGAGCAGTTCTTC. This gives the protein CASSLHRGPGGINEQFF. J is TRBJ2-1 and V is TRBV7-9; TRBD2 agrees at 7 bases. V shed 2 bases, J shed 6 bases, and the junction held 13 bases outside the gene matches. Germline assignment: CDR1 SEHNR and CDR2 FQNEAQ (reference sequence). The CDR3 length is 17 residues.